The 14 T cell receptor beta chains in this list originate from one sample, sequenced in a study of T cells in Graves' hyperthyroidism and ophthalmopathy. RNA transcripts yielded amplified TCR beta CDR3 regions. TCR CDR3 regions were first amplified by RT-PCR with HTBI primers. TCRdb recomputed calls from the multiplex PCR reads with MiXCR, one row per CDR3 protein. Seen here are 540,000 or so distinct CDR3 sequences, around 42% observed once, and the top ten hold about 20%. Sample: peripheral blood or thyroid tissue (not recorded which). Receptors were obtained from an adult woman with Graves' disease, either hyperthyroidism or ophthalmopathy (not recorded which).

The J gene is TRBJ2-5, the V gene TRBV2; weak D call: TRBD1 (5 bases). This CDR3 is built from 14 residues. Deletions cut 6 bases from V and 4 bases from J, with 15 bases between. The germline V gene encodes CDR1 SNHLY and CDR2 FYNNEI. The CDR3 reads CASSRDQGRETQYF. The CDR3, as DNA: TGTGCCAGCAGCCGAGACCAGGGTCGAGAGACCCAGTACTTC.

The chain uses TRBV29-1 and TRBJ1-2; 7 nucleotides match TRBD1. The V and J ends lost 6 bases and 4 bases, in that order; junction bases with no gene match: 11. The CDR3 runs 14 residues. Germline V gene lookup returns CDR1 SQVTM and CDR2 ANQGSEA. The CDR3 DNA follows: TGCAGCGTCGAGTTAGGACAGGCCTCCTATGGCTACACCTTC. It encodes CSVELGQASYGYTF. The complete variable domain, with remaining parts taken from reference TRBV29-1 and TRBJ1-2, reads SAVISQKPSRDICQRGTSLTIQCQVDSQVTMMFWYRQQPGQSLTLIATANQGSEATYESGFVIDKFPISRPNLTFSTLTVSNMSPEDSSIYLCSVELGQASYGYTFGSGTRLTVV.

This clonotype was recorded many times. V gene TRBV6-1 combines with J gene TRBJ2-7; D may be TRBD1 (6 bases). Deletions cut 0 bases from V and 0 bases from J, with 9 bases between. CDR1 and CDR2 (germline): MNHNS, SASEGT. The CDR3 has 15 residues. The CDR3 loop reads CASSEATGYSYEQYF. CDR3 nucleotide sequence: TGTGCCAGCAGTGAAGCGACAGGATACTCCTACGAGCAGTACTTC.

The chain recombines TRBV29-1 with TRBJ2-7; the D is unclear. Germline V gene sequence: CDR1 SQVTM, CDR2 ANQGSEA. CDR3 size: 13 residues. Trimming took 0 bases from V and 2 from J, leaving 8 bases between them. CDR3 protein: CSVEEARAYEQYF. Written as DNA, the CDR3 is TGCAGCGTTGAAGAGGCCCGCGCCTACGAGCAGTACTTC.

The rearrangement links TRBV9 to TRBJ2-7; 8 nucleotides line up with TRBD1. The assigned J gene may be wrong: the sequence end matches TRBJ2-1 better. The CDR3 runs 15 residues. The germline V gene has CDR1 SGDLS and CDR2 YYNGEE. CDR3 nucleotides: TGTGCCAGCAGTCCCGGGACAGGCCTCTACAATGAGCAGTTCTTC. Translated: CASSPGTGLYNEQFF.

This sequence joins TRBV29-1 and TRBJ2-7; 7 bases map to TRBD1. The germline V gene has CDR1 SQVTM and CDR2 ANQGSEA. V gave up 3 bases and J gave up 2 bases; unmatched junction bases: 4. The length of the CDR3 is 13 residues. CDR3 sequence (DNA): TGCAGCGTTGAGAGACAGGGCCCCTACGAGCAGTACTTC. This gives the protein CSVERQGPYEQYF.

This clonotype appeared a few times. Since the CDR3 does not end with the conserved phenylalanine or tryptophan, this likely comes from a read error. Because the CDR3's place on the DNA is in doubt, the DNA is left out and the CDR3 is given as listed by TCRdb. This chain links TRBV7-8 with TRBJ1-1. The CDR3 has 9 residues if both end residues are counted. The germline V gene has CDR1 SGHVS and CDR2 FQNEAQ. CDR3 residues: CASSPRGLA.

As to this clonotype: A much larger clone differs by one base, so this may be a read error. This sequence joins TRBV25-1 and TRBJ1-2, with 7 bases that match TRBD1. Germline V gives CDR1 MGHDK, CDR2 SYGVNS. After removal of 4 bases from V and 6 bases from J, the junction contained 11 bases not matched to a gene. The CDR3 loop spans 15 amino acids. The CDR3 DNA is TGTGCCAGCAGTGTCCCGACAGGGTCGAACGATGGCTACACCTTC. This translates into CASSVPTGSNDGYTF.

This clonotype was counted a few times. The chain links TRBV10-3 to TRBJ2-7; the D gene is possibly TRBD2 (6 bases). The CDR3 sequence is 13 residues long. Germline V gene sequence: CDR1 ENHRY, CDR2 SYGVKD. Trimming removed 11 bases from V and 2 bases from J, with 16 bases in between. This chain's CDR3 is CASGTPQTYEQYF. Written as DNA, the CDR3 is TGTGCCTCCGGGACTCCCCAAACCTACGAGCAGTACTTC.

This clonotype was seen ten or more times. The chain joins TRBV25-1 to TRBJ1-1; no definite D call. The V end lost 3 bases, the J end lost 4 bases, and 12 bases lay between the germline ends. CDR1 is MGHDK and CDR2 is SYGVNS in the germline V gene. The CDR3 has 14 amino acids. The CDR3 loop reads CASSETGWSTEAFF. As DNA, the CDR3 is TGTGCCAGCAGTGAGACCGGGTGGAGCACTGAAGCTTTCTTT.

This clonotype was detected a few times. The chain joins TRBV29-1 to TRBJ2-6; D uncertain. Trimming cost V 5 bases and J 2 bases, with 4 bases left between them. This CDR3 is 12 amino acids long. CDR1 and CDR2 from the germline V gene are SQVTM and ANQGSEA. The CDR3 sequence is CSVSTGANVLTF. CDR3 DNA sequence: TGCAGCGTTTCGACTGGGGCCAACGTCCTGACTTTC.

CDR3 region: CASSGPRGSYEQYF. CDR3 nucleotide sequence: TGCGCCAGCAGCGGGCCCCGGGGGAGCTACGAGCAGTACTTC. The chain carries TRBV5-1 and TRBJ2-7; tentatively, D is TRBD2 (6 bases). This CDR3 contains 14 residues. Trimming took off 4 bases at V and 3 bases at J, with 14 bases between the two ends. Germline values: CDR1 SGHRS, CDR2 YFSETQ.

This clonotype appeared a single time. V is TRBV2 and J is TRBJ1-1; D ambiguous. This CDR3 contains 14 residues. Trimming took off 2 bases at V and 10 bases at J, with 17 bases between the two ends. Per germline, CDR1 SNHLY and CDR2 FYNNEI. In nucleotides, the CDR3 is TGTGCCAGCAGTGAAATCAGGAGATCGTCCGGAGCTTTCTTT. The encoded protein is CASSEIRRSSGAFF.

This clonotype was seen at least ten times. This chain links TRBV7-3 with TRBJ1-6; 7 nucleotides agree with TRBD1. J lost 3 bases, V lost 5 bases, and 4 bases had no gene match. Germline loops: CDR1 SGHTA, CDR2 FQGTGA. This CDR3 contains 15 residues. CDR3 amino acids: CASSRGTDYNSPLHF. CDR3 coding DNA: TGTGCCAGCAGCCGTGGGACAGACTATAATTCACCCCTCCACTTT.